The 5 T cell receptor beta chains below were found in one sample sequenced in a study of somatic mutations in cytotoxic T cells in rheumatoid arthritis. Measured with immunoSEQ multiplex PCR; TCRdb has only the in-frame clones, and not every one. The sample gives 13,000 to 15,000 clones, roughly three quarters of which show up once; around 7% is in the top ten. Sample: CD8+ T cells sorted from blood. Receptor source: an adult with rheumatoid arthritis.

The chain joins TRBV27 to TRBJ1-1, with a weak D call TRBD1 (5 bases). The germline V gene encodes CDR1 MNHEY and CDR2 SMNVEV (reference sequence). Trimming stripped 3 bases from V and 2 bases from J, with 13 bases between. The CDR3 is 15 residues long. CDR3 protein: CASSLIGTINTEAFF. CDR3 sequence (DNA): TGTGCCAGCAGTTTGATCGGGACTATTAACACTGAAGCTTTCTTT.

This chain links TRBV11-2 with TRBJ1-2; no clear D. V lost 7 bases to trimming and J lost 8 bases, with 14 bases between them. The CDR3 has 12 amino acids. Germline assignment: CDR1 SGHAT and CDR2 FQNNGV. The CDR3, as DNA: TGTGCCAGCACCCTTAATGGGAAGGGCTACACCTTC. Its translation: CASTLNGKGYTF.

This clone showed up just once. This chain uses TRBV6-1 with TRBJ1-2; 8 nucleotides line up with TRBD1. The CDR3 loop spans 14 amino acids. V lost 5 bases to trimming and J lost 4 bases; unmatched junction nucleotides: 6. The germline V gene encodes CDR1 MNHNS and CDR2 SASEGT. This CDR3 is CASSSGQGVYGYTF. The CDR3 bases are TGTGCCAGCAGTTCCGGACAGGGAGTCTATGGCTACACCTTC.

This chain joins TRBV9 and TRBJ2-3, with D maybe TRBD2 (5 bases). The CDR3 loop spans 13 amino acids. Germline values: CDR1 SGDLS, CDR2 YYNGEE. V dropped 6 bases and J dropped 3 bases, with 11 bases sitting between them. Here the CDR3 DNA reads TGTGCCAGCAAGCGGTCCCATACAGATACGCAGTATTTT. It yields the protein CASKRSHTDTQYF.

The chain recombines TRBV7-9 with TRBJ2-7; 12 bases are shared with TRBD2. The J segment lost 0 bases and the V segment lost 5 bases, leaving 5 bases of the junction unmatched. The CDR3 loop spans 16 amino acids. Germline V gives CDR1 SEHNR, CDR2 FQNEAQ (reference sequence). Written as DNA, the CDR3 is TGTGCCAGCAGCCGGACTAGCGGGGCAAGCTCCTACGAGCAGTACTTC. Protein: CASSRTSGASSYEQYF. The full variable domain, with the rest looked up from reference TRBV7-9 and TRBJ2-7, is DTGVSQNPRHKITKRGQNVTFRCDPISEHNRLYWYRQTLGQGPEFLTYFQNEAQLEKSRLLSDRFSAERPKGSFSTLEIQRTEQGDSAMYLCASSRTSGASSYEQYFGPGTRLTVT.